This T cell receptor (beta chain) was identified during a study of blood T cell repertoires in COVID-19 (dated by TCRdb to 2018 to 2021). The study in broad terms: Samples from collaborators originated in the United States, Italy and Spain and spanned both the acute and convalescent phases of COVID-19. The prospective study material was composed of cDNA or gDNA derived from T cells, B-cell-depleted T cells, or PBMCs. The dataset comprised deeply sampled blood TCRbeta repertoires from subjects exposed to, actively infected with, or recovered from COVID-19. The repertoires were released in a freely available public database meant as a resource for research on the immune response to SARS-CoV-2. The samples were drawn from two sources: the first 160 participants of the ongoing ImmuneRACE study, and 1,254 subjects contributed by 6 global collaborators. The sample metadata nearly always contained a de-identified subject ID, COVID-19 status, age in years and sex. Where available, HLA class I and class II types were taken from metadata supplied by the sample provider and were not determined by assay-based typing.

Collaborating institutions collected whole blood in K2EDTA tubes following their own protocols. For TCRbeta analysis, collaborator samples were shipped as frozen whole blood, as isolated PBMCs, or as DNA extracted from either sample type. What the study reported, not specific to this receptor: The quantity of clinical and demographic metadata differed by source and by participant and was supplied without curation.

The immunoSEQ Assay, a bias-controlled multiplex PCR, was used to amplify TCRbeta CDR3 regions from genomic DNA. The paper's data handling went like this. Within the assay, amplification of reference gene primers was used to estimate how many nucleated cells each sample contained. Sequence reads were collapsed and filtered to measure the absolute abundance of every unique TCRbeta CDR3 rearrangement. For each sample, productive Simpson clonality was calculated as the square root of Simpson's diversity index across productive rearrangements. TCRdb provides this immuneACCESS table in a form limited to in-frame rearrangements. Some clones are lacking; in checked studies, under half of them reflect an unresolved V gene, and why the rest are absent is not known. That table gives V, J and clone size, and the DNA gave D and trimming. For this sample there are 150,000 to 200,000 clones; over 70% appear just once. The top ten clonotypes cover roughly a tenth of the sample.

CDR1 MNHEY and CDR2 SVGAGI were looked up in the germline V gene. The CDR3 starts with the cysteine, ends with the phenylalanine, and has 14 residues. Only the CDR3 part of the read is kept: 42 bases, read in frame from the first base. V ends up 6 bases short and J 3 bases short, with an unmatched junction base count of 5. With respect to this clone: No antigen is known for it. No qualities accompany the bases; no much larger clone lies one base away.

The sequence came from a woman older than 75 with active or convalescent COVID-19. Recombination linked TRBV6-5 to TRBJ1-5, with 7 bases matching TRBD1. Material: peripheral blood. The CDR3 here reads CASRPGTANQPQHF. The bases read TGTGCCAGCAGGCCAGGGACAGCCAATCAGCCCCAGCATTTT.